The 9 T cell receptor beta chains below were found in one sample sequenced in a study of cytomegalovirus exposure and HLA in healthy donors (TCRdb year 2017). Receptors were amplified or captured by the immunoSEQ multiplex PCR assay. For the multiplex PCR, a mixture combining 60 forward primers for TCR Vbeta segments and 13 reverse primers for TCR Jbeta segments was used. The source is immuneACCESS, and TCRdb retained only in-frame sequences with V and J called. Part of the clones is not carried over; for the studies checked, unresolved V genes explain less than half of this, and the remainder is unexplained. The sample data list about 140,000 clones, and around 81% of these were observed just once. Together, the top ten hold about 2.4% of the sample. The sample was PBMCs. The receptors stem from a man between 50 and 59 years old in good health and CMV-seronegative.

This sequence joins TRBV7-2 and TRBJ2-5; 8 bases agree with TRBD2. This CDR3 spans 15 amino acids. With 1 base clipped from V and 5 bases from J, the junction kept 6 bases outside the gene matches. Germline lookup yields CDR1 SGHTA and CDR2 FQGNSA. The DNA of the CDR3 is TGTGCCAGCAGCTTAGGGCGGGGGGAGAGGGAGACCCAGTACTTC. It yields the protein CASSLGRGERETQYF.

The rearrangement uses TRBV19 and TRBJ1-1; maybe TRBD1 (6 bases). V was clipped by 5 bases and J by 0 bases, with 10 bases between them. Germline CDR1 reads LNHDA; CDR2 reads SQIVND (reference sequence). The CDR3 spans 14 residues. The CDR3 spells CASSWDTLNTEAFF. In nucleotides, the CDR3 is TGTGCCAGTAGTTGGGACACCTTGAACACTGAAGCTTTCTTT.

This chain links TRBV2 with TRBJ2-5; TRBD2 aligns across 11 bases. The V gene end was trimmed by 6 bases and the J gene end by 4 bases; junction bases not matched to a gene: 7. The CDR3 consists of 15 residues. Per the germline V gene, CDR1 is SNHLY and CDR2 is FYNNEI. The CDR3 here is CASRLAGAYLETQYF. The CDR3, as DNA: TGTGCCAGCAGACTAGCGGGGGCCTATTTAGAGACCCAGTACTTC.

J is TRBJ1-2 and V is TRBV30; the D gene is possibly TRBD1 (5 bases). With 2 bases removed from V and 6 bases from J, the gap between germline ends came to 10 bases. Germline assignment: CDR1 GTSNPN and CDR2 SVGIG (reference sequence). The CDR3 contains 12 residues. CDR3 in amino acids: CAWSRQSHGYTF. The CDR3 DNA follows: TGTGCCTGGAGTCGACAGTCTCATGGCTACACCTTC.

J is TRBJ2-7 and V is TRBV7-2; 7 positions match TRBD1. This CDR3 region has 15 residues. Germline CDR1 is SGHTA and CDR2 is FQGNSA. V gave up 3 bases and J gave up 1 base; unmatched junction bases: 6. DNA of the CDR3: TGTGCCAGCAGCTTGACGGGACAGCTATCCTACGAGCAGTACTTC. Translation: CASSLTGQLSYEQYF.

The J gene is TRBJ2-1, the V gene TRBV7-9, with TRBD2 matching 9 bases. The CDR3 spans 15 residues. The V gene's germline CDR1 is SEHNR and CDR2 FQNEAQ (reference sequence). V lost 7 bases and J lost 8; bases outside the gene matches: 12. The CDR3 sequence is CASTTGFSGSDEQFF. In DNA, the CDR3 is TGTGCCAGCACCACAGGGTTTAGCGGGAGCGATGAGCAGTTCTTC.

This clone appeared a few times. This sequence joins TRBV18 and TRBJ1-1; possible D gene TRBD1, 6 bases. V lost 2 bases, J lost 5 bases, and 9 bases lay in between. Germline V lookup: CDR1 KGHSH, CDR2 LQKENI. The CDR3 loop spans 13 amino acids. The CDR3 region is CASSPEGETEAFF. In DNA form, the CDR3 reads TGTGCCAGCTCACCAGAGGGGGAGACTGAAGCTTTCTTT.

The rearrangement uses TRBV19 and TRBJ2-7; 10 bases line up with TRBD1. The CDR3 has 17 amino acids. Germline CDR1 LNHDA, CDR2 SQIVND (reference sequence). Losses at the gene ends were 5 bases for V and 4 bases for J; bases not matched to a gene: 14. The CDR3 region has the DNA TGTGCCAGTAGTCCAGGGACAGGGGAAGGGTACGGGTACGAGCAGTACTTC. Residues: CASSPGTGEGYGYEQYF. The complete variable domain, with remaining parts taken from reference TRBV19 and TRBJ2-7, reads DGGITQSPKYLFRKEGQNVTLSCEQNLNHDAMYWYRQDPGQGLRLIYYSQIVNDFQKGDIAEGYSVSREKKESFPLTVTSAQKNPTAFYLCASSPGTGEGYGYEQYFGPGTRLTVT.

The V gene is TRBV4-2, the J gene TRBJ2-1; tentatively, D is TRBD2 (5 bases). V gave up 4 bases and J gave up 5 bases, with 18 bases separating them. CDR1 is LGHNA, CDR2 YNFKEQ, per germline. CDR3 length: 16 residues. The CDR3 here is CASSRNSGVPNNEQFF. The DNA of the CDR3 is TGTGCCAGCAGCCGGAACAGCGGCGTACCTAACAATGAGCAGTTCTTC.